The 16 T cell receptor beta chains below were found in one sample sequenced in a study of a mutant IDH1 vaccine in newly diagnosed glioma. Their antigens remain unidentified. Sequenced by immunoSEQ multiplex PCR; TCRdb stores in-frame clones only, minus some. The top ten hold under 0.6% of the sample, which has 70,000 to 90,000 clones, roughly nine tenths seen once. The time point denotes: week 5, during vaccination. Every single dose of the vaccine, 300 ug of mutant IDH1 20-mer peptide, came with topical imiquimod. The material sequenced was PBMCs, taken from a glioma patient whose treatment included an IDH1 peptide vaccine. These receptor sequences come from a woman aged 50 to 60 with glioma.

The chain recombines TRBV28 with TRBJ2-5; unclear D gene. The CDR3 is made up of 14 amino acids. Germline CDR1 reads MDHEN; CDR2 reads SYDVKM. Trimming shortened V by 5 bases and J by 2 bases, and 12 bases separated the two germline ends. CDR3 DNA: TGTGCCAGCAGTCCCGTTACGCCACAAGAGACCCAGTACTTC. Amino acids: CASSPVTPQETQYF. Full variable domain (outside the CDR3, taken from reference TRBV28 and TRBJ2-5): DVKVTQSSRYLVKRTGEKVFLECVQDMDHENMFWYRQDPGLGLRLIYFSYDVKMKEKGDIPEGYSVSREKKERFSLILESASTNQTSMYLCASSPVTPQETQYFGPGTRLLVL.

The CDR3 coding sequence is TGTGCCAGTTCGGGACGGGGCTACCAAGAGACCCAGTACTTC. The encoded protein is CASSGRGYQETQYF. The chain is built from TRBV30 and TRBJ2-5, with D possibly called TRBD1 or TRBD2 (5 bases each). Germline V gene lookup returns CDR1 GTSNPN and CDR2 SVGIG (reference sequence). The CDR3 is 14 amino acids. V dropped 8 bases and J dropped 0 bases, with 16 bases sitting between them.

J is TRBJ1-1 and V is TRBV28, with D perhaps matching TRBD1 (5 bases). Germline CDR1 is MDHEN and CDR2 is SYDVKM. This CDR3 has 16 amino acids. Trimming took 1 base from V and 3 from J, leaving 15 bases between them. The CDR3 region is CASSLSGGTQYTEAFF. The DNA for the CDR3 is TGTGCCAGCAGTTTATCTGGAGGGACCCAATACACTGAAGCTTTCTTT.

CDR3 DNA: TGTGCTAGTGGTTTGGGGGGAACTGGAAACACCATATATTTT. It yields the protein CASGLGGTGNTIYF. The V and J genes are TRBV12-5 and TRBJ1-3, with D unclear. This CDR3 spans 14 amino acids. V lost 1 base and J 2 bases, leaving 6 bases between the germline ends. CDR1 and CDR2 from the germline V gene are LGHNT and FRNRAP. Looking up the rest from reference TRBV12-5 and TRBJ1-3 gives the full variable domain: DARVTQTPRHKVTEMGQEVTMRCQPILGHNTVFWYRQTMMQGLELLAYFRNRAPLDDSGMPKDRFSAEMPDATLATLKIQPSEPRDSAVYFCASGLGGTGNTIYFGEGSWLTVV.

The V call is TRBV19, the J call TRBJ2-2; a possible D gene is TRBD2 (5 bases). CDR1 and CDR2 from the germline V gene are LNHDA and SQIVND (reference sequence). V dropped 9 bases and J dropped 0 bases, with 11 bases sitting between them. The CDR3 covers 14 residues. The DNA for the CDR3 is TGTGCCAGCCGTCCGGACTCGAACACCGGGGAGCTGTTTTTT. It specifies CASRPDSNTGELFF.

The chain employs TRBV7-3 and TRBJ2-7; TRBD2 might be the D (5 bases). V was pared by 5 bases and J by 0 bases, with 14 bases between. Germline CDR1 reads SGHTA; CDR2 reads FQGTGA. CDR3 length: 15 residues. CDR3 loop: CASSPEGRSSYEQYF. The CDR3 DNA follows: TGTGCCAGCAGCCCCGAGGGCAGGAGCTCCTACGAGCAGTACTTC.

This sequence joins TRBV27 and TRBJ2-5, with TRBD2 identical over 7 bases. This CDR3 is 14 amino acids long. Germline V gives CDR1 MNHEY, CDR2 SMNVEV (reference sequence). V lost 4 bases to trimming and J lost 4 bases; unmatched junction nucleotides: 6. CDR3 nucleotide sequence: TGTGCCAGCAGTTACGGGGGAGGGGCAGAGACCCAGTACTTC. Its translation: CASSYGGGAETQYF.

The V call is TRBV27, the J call TRBJ1-1, with TRBD1 as a possible D gene (6 bases). This CDR3 comprises 12 residues. Germline V gene lookup returns CDR1 MNHEY and CDR2 SMNVEV (reference sequence). Trimming removed 7 bases from V and 14 bases from J, with 20 bases in between. CDR3 DNA sequence: TGTGCCAGCACCTTAACTGGGACAAGGATGTTCTTT. Amino acid sequence: CASTLTGTRMFF.

The V gene is TRBV15, the J gene TRBJ1-5; D gene uncertain. Between the trimmed V and J ends, which lost 1 base and 4 bases, there was a span of 2 bases. The CDR3 covers 12 residues. Germline V gene data show CDR1 as LNHNV and CDR2 as YYDKDF (reference sequence). CDR3 residues: CATSRGNQPQHF. As DNA, the CDR3 is TGTGCCACCAGCAGAGGGAATCAGCCCCAGCATTTT.

Turning to this clone: Sequence at one end of the junction differs from germline and may be a read error. V and J are TRBV20-1 and TRBJ2-1; D unclear. Germline lookup yields CDR1 DFQATT and CDR2 SNEGSKA (reference sequence). The CDR3 totals 11 residues. CDR3 in amino acids: CSAGDRNEQFF. In DNA form, the CDR3 reads TGCAGTGCTGGAGATCGCAATGAGCAGTTCTTC.

This clone was counted once. CDR3 nucleotides: TGTGCCAGCAGCTTAGCAGGAGGGAACACCGGGGAGCTGTTTTTT. It translates to CASSLAGGNTGELFF. V gene TRBV7-3 combines with J gene TRBJ2-2, with D possibly TRBD2 on 5 matching bases. This CDR3 comprises 15 residues. From germline, CDR1 is SGHTA and CDR2 FQGTGA. Trimming left V 2 bases short and J 1 base short, with 8 bases between.

The rearrangement links TRBV7-6 to TRBJ1-4; perhaps TRBD1 as D (5 bases). Germline V CDR1 and CDR2: SGHVS, FNYEAQ. V lost 7 bases and J lost 3, with 12 bases in between. The CDR3 is 14 residues long. CDR3 bases: TGTGCCAGCAACGGGGCGGGACCTAATGAAAAACTGTTTTTT. Protein: CASNGAGPNEKLFF.

The count of this clone is one. The chain joins TRBV9 to TRBJ1-1; 7 bases are shared with TRBD1. Germline V gives CDR1 SGDLS, CDR2 YYNGEE. The CDR3 sequence is 12 residues long. Unmatched junction bases numbered 7, after V lost 3 bases and J lost 11 bases. The CDR3 reads CASSGPGRGAFF. DNA for the CDR3: TGTGCCAGCAGCGGACCGGGCAGGGGGGCTTTCTTT.

The J gene is TRBJ1-1, the V gene TRBV6-5, with D possibly being TRBD1 (6 bases). Deletions cut 5 bases from V and 5 bases from J, with 18 bases between. Germline loops: CDR1 MNHEY, CDR2 SVGAGI. The CDR3 runs to 15 residues. This CDR3 is CASSLQTWRGTEAFF. In DNA, the CDR3 is TGTGCCAGCAGTCTCCAGACCTGGAGGGGGACTGAAGCTTTCTTT.

The rearrangement joins TRBV2 to TRBJ2-1, with 10 bases fitting TRBD2. The CDR3 is 15 residues long. CDR1 and CDR2 (germline): SNHLY, FYNNEI. V shed 6 bases and J 6 bases; nucleotides not matched to a gene: 8. CDR3 protein: CASSLGVAGGNEQFF. For the CDR3, the DNA is TGTGCCAGCAGCCTGGGGGTAGCGGGAGGCAATGAGCAGTTCTTC.

The rearrangement joins TRBV29-1 to TRBJ1-4; a weak D match, TRBD1 (5 bases). The germline CDR1 and CDR2 sequences are SQVTM and ANQGSEA. Trimming left V 1 base short and J 8 bases short, with 20 bases between. The CDR3 extends over 16 amino acids. CDR3 loop: CSVEAWGSASREKLFF. CDR3 DNA: TGCAGCGTTGAAGCCTGGGGGTCTGCCTCCAGGGAAAAACTGTTTTTT.